This record concerns one TCR beta chain sequence. The antigen is undetermined. This sample is part of a study of T cell responses to AZD1222 COVID-19 vaccine. Points from the study as a whole: White British people made up most donors, females outnumbered males, and clonal diversity was possibly underestimated.

CDR1 LGHDT and CDR2 YNNKEL come from the germline V gene (reference sequence). Unmatched junction bases numbered 4, after V lost 3 bases and J lost 2 bases. CDR3 size: 15 residues. Generated by immunoSEQ multiplex PCR, the TCRdb table keeps only in-frame clones and is missing some. This sample has 150,000 or so clones, with 90% to 95% found just once. The TCR originated in an adult in good health. V gene TRBV3-1 (or the pseudogene TRBV3-2) combines with J gene TRBJ2-7; TRBD1 agrees at 10 bases. The material was peripheral blood, obtained on day 0 of AZD1222 vaccination. CDR3 DNA sequence: TGTGCCAGCAGCCAGGACGACAGGGGGCCCTACGAGCAGTACTTC. Protein sequence: CASSQDDRGPYEQYF.